One sample yielded the 27 T cell receptor beta chains listed below, sequenced in a study of shared clonotypes between healthy human individuals. Naive CD8 isolation took CD45RO-negative cells positively selected for CCR7 and excluded terminally differentiated effector memory CD45RA+ cells. The data were produced by immunoSEQ multiplex PCR, yet TCRdb's version contains in-frame clones alone and is incomplete. The sample shows about 2.2 million clones, about 94% of them seen only once. The sequencing sample was made of naive CD8+ T cells from PBMCs. These receptors were taken from a man in his late teens or twenties in good health. Some clones in this sample may be carry-over from other donors' samples.

This rearrangement joins TRBV28 to TRBJ2-7; TRBD1 agrees at 8 bases. The V segment lost 7 bases and the J segment 4 bases; nucleotides outside the gene matches: 9. The CDR3 is made up of 14 amino acids. Germline V gives CDR1 MDHEN, CDR2 SYDVKM. Here the CDR3 reads CASNLQGDPYEQYF. CDR3 nucleotide sequence: TGTGCCAGCAACCTACAGGGGGATCCTTACGAGCAGTACTTC.

The chain couples TRBV28 to TRBJ2-6; D is ambiguous. CDR1 and CDR2 from the germline V gene are MDHEN and SYDVKM. Trimming pared 1 base from V and 4 bases from J, leaving 20 bases between. The CDR3 is 19 amino acids. CDR3 amino acids: CASSLSPAPTISGANVLTF. CDR3 nucleotides: TGTGCCAGCAGTTTATCCCCAGCCCCGACGATTTCCGGGGCCAACGTCCTGACTTTC.

On this clone: At the DNA level, this CDR3 is encoded by other sequences in the same sample as well. The V and J genes are TRBV6-5 and TRBJ2-7; 10 bases map to TRBD2. Trimming took 6 bases from V and 2 from J; bases not matched to a gene: 7. Germline CDR1 is MNHEY and CDR2 is SVGAGI. This CDR3 comprises 15 residues. The CDR3 here is CASSYGLAGAYEQYF. The CDR3, as DNA: TGTGCCAGCAGCTACGGCCTAGCGGGGGCCTACGAGCAGTACTTC.

The genes are TRBV5-8 and TRBJ1-1; no clear D. V lost 2 bases, J lost 6 bases, and 14 bases lay in between. The germline gives CDR1 SGHTS, CDR2 YDEGEE. The CDR3 loop spans 14 amino acids. The CDR3 nucleotides are TGTGCCAGCAGCTTCGGACGAGGGTCGGCTGAAGCTTTCTTT. Translated, it gives CASSFGRGSAEAFF.

The rearrangement joins TRBV28 to TRBJ1-1; TRBD1 might be the D (5 bases). V lost 5 bases to trimming and J lost 11 bases, with 18 bases between them. This CDR3 is built from 13 residues. CDR1 and CDR2 from the germline V gene are MDHEN and SYDVKM. The chain's CDR3 is CASSTKWDVVAFF. CDR3 DNA: TGTGCCAGCAGTACCAAGTGGGACGTCGTGGCTTTCTTT.

The rearrangement joins TRBV13 to TRBJ2-6; D is possibly TRBD1 or TRBD2 (5 bases each). The length of the CDR3 is 18 residues. Germline CDR1 reads PRHDT; CDR2 reads FYEKMQ (reference sequence). V gave up 1 base and J gave up 4 bases, with 17 bases separating them. CDR3 region: CASSLVLGPQTGANVLTF. The CDR3 DNA reads TGTGCCAGCAGCTTAGTTTTGGGACCCCAGACGGGGGCCAACGTCCTGACTTTC.

This clone appeared once. The rearrangement uses TRBV10-3 and TRBJ2-7; D might be TRBD1 or TRBD2, each matching 5 bases. This CDR3 spans 15 amino acids. V lost 4 bases and J 6 bases, leaving 19 bases between the germline ends. Germline V gene data show CDR1 as ENHRY and CDR2 as SYGVKD. CDR3 residues: CAISGSRGSFREQYF. CDR3 nucleotide sequence: TGTGCCATCAGTGGGTCGAGGGGTTCCTTTCGCGAGCAGTACTTC.

This clone was counted once. This chain connects TRBV13 to TRBJ2-3; TRBD2 matches 7 bases. This CDR3 comprises 15 residues. V lost 1 base, J lost 6 bases, and 7 bases stayed unmatched. Germline V CDR1 and CDR2: PRHDT, FYEKMQ (reference sequence). As DNA, the CDR3 is TGTGCCAGCAGCTTAGTAACTAGCGAGTGGGATACGCAGTATTTT. It codes for CASSLVTSEWDTQYF. Full variable domain (remainder filled in from reference TRBV13 and TRBJ2-3): AAGVIQSPRHLIKEKRETATLKCYPIPRHDTVYWYQQGPGQDPQFLISFYEKMQSDKGSIPDRFSAQQFSDYHSELNMSSLELGDSALYFCASSLVTSEWDTQYFGPGTRLTVL.

CDR3 sequence: CASSESRGTNEKLFF. The CDR3 DNA reads TGCGCCAGCAGTGAGTCGAGGGGAACTAATGAAAAACTGTTTTTT. The chain uses TRBV10-2 and TRBJ1-4, with D perhaps TRBD1 (5 bases). This CDR3 contains 15 residues. With 0 bases removed from V and 1 base from J, the gap between germline ends came to 6 bases. The germline CDR1 and CDR2 sequences are WSHSY and SAAADI.

The chain couples TRBV29-1 to TRBJ2-1; 7 bases fit TRBD1. The CDR3 is 16 amino acids. The ends lost 5 bases at V and 4 bases at J; junction bases unmatched: 14. The germline V gene has CDR1 SQVTM and CDR2 ANQGSEA. CDR3 nucleotide sequence: TGCAGCGTTACCCCCGCTGGACAGGTCTATTACAATGAGCAGTTCTTC. Its protein is CSVTPAGQVYYNEQFF.

The chain links TRBV25-1 to TRBJ2-1; weak D call: TRBD1 (6 bases). CDR3 length: 13 residues. Germline V CDR1 and CDR2: MGHDK, SYGVNS. V shed 4 bases and J shed 10 bases, with 14 bases lying between them. CDR3 amino acids: CASSADRLGEQFF. The CDR3, as DNA: TGTGCCAGCAGTGCCGACAGGCTTGGGGAGCAGTTCTTC.

In regard to this clone: Additional DNA sequences in this sample encode the identical CDR3. V gene TRBV28 combines with J gene TRBJ1-5; 7 nucleotides match TRBD1. Germline V gene sequence: CDR1 MDHEN, CDR2 SYDVKM. The CDR3 has 15 residues. V dropped 1 base and J dropped 2; count of bases not matched to a gene: 2. CDR3 region: CASSLFDRGNQPQHF. The CDR3 bases are TGTGCCAGCAGTTTATTTGACAGGGGCAATCAGCCCCAGCATTTT. Supplemented by reference TRBV28 and TRBJ1-5, the full variable domain reads DVKVTQSSRYLVKRTGEKVFLECVQDMDHENMFWYRQDPGLGLRLIYFSYDVKMKEKGDIPEGYSVSREKKERFSLILESASTNQTSMYLCASSLFDRGNQPQHFGDGTRLSIL.

The rearrangement joins TRBV4-1 to TRBJ2-7; tentative D call: TRBD2 (6 bases). V was shortened by 0 bases and J by 3 bases, with 18 bases between the two germline ends. Per the germline V gene, CDR1 is MGHRA and CDR2 is YSYEKL. The CDR3 is made up of 17 amino acids. The CDR3 loop is CASSQDGPGLVNYEQYF. The CDR3 DNA sequence: TGCGCCAGCAGCCAAGATGGGCCGGGACTTGTGAACTACGAGCAGTACTTC.

This chain connects TRBV9 to TRBJ2-4; possible D gene TRBD2, 6 bases. Between the trimmed V and J ends, which lost 4 bases and 2 bases, there was a span of 16 bases. Germline V gives CDR1 SGDLS, CDR2 YYNGEE. CDR3 length equals 16 residues. DNA for the CDR3: TGTGCCAGCAGCACACGCCCGGGCGGGACCAAAAACATTCAGTACTTC. It translates to CASSTRPGGTKNIQYF.

The rearrangement joins TRBV6-4 to TRBJ2-1; the match to TRBD2 covers 15 bases. V shed 4 bases, J shed 0 bases, and the junction held 1 base outside the gene matches. Germline V CDR1 and CDR2: MRHNA, SNTAGT. The CDR3 length is 17 residues. The CDR3: CASSGTSGRGSYNEQFF. The CDR3 bases are TGTGCCAGCAGTGGGACTAGCGGGAGGGGCTCCTACAATGAGCAGTTCTTC.

The chain employs TRBV29-1 and TRBJ2-7, with TRBD1 matching over 7 bases. The CDR3 spans 13 residues. Trimming at V came to 4 bases and at J to 3 bases, leaving 6 bases not matched to a gene. The germline V gene has CDR1 SQVTM and CDR2 ANQGSEA. CDR3 loop: CSVVQRGRYEQYF. The CDR3, as DNA: TGCAGCGTTGTTCAGAGGGGGCGCTACGAGCAGTACTTC.

Worth noting for this clone: Other nucleotide sequences in the sample specify the same CDR3. This sequence joins TRBV9 and TRBJ2-1, with 9 bases lining up with TRBD1. This CDR3 is built from 14 residues. V gave up 4 bases and J gave up 7 bases; unmatched junction bases: 6. Germline assignment: CDR1 SGDLS and CDR2 YYNGEE. As DNA, the CDR3 is TGTGCCAGCAGCCCCTGGGACAGGGTAAATGAGCAGTTCTTC. Its translation: CASSPWDRVNEQFF.

The V gene is TRBV7-9, the J gene TRBJ2-5; D is perhaps TRBD1 (6 bases). Germline values: CDR1 SEHNR, CDR2 FQNEAQ (reference sequence). V was pared by 4 bases and J by 2 bases, with 14 bases between. The length of the CDR3 is 15 residues. CDR3 nucleotides: TGTGCCAGCAGCTCGCGCCGGACAGAGCAAGAGACCCAGTACTTC. It is translated as CASSSRRTEQETQYF.

Comments on this clone: The sample contains more than one DNA sequence encoding this CDR3. The gene calls are TRBV9 and TRBJ2-7; 11 bases match TRBD1. The ends lost 4 bases at V and 0 bases at J; junction bases unmatched: 3. In germline, CDR1 is SGDLS, CDR2 YYNGEE. There are 15 residues in the CDR3. CDR3 coding DNA: TGTGCCAGCAGCCCTGGGACAGGGGGCTCCTACGAGCAGTACTTC. Its translation is CASSPGTGGSYEQYF.

The chain combines TRBV27 with TRBJ1-5; 7 bases agree with TRBD1. Losses at the gene ends were 4 bases for V and 5 bases for J; bases not matched to a gene: 8. Per the germline V gene, CDR1 is MNHEY and CDR2 is SMNVEV (reference sequence). The CDR3 consists of 15 residues. In DNA form, the CDR3 reads TGTGCCAGCAGTTACGGCAGGGGGGCGCATCAGCCCCAGCATTTT. It specifies CASSYGRGAHQPQHF.

This chain joins TRBV11-1 and TRBJ2-7; D perhaps matches TRBD2 (6 bases). CDR3 length: 15 residues. Per the germline V gene, CDR1 is SGHAT and CDR2 is FQDESV (reference sequence). V shed 4 bases and J shed 3 bases, with 16 bases lying between them. CDR3 nucleotides: TGTGCCAGCAGCTCTAGACTAGTTACACTCTACGAGCAGTACTTC. Translation: CASSSRLVTLYEQYF.

CDR3 bases: TGTGCCAGCCGCGACAAGAGACAGGACCGCACAGATACGCAGTATTTT. Protein sequence: CASRDKRQDRTDTQYF. The J gene is TRBJ2-3, the V gene TRBV18, with D perhaps TRBD1 (6 bases). V lost 8 bases to trimming and J lost 1 base, with 19 bases between them. Germline lookup yields CDR1 KGHSH and CDR2 LQKENI. This CDR3 has 16 residues.

With regard to this clone: Germline is not matched at one junction end, which may reflect a read error. This rearrangement joins TRBV2 to TRBJ1-2, with 7 bases matching TRBD1. CDR1 and CDR2 (germline): SNHLY, FYNNEI. The CDR3 spans 15 residues. As DNA, the CDR3 is TGTGCCAGCAGAGAAGAGACGTCGGGACAGTATGGCTACACCTTC. Translation: CASREETSGQYGYTF. Combining the CDR3 with reference TRBV2 and TRBJ1-2 gives the whole variable domain EPEVTQTPSHQVTQMGQEVILRCVPISNHLYFYWYRQILGQKVEFLVSFYNNEISEKSEIFDDQFSVERPDGSNFTLKIRSTKLEDSAMYFCASREETSGQYGYTFGSGTRLTVV.

This clone was recorded once. The sample carries other DNA sequences with the same CDR3. The gene calls are TRBV27 and TRBJ2-7, with TRBD2 matching 7 bases. The CDR3 spans 13 residues. In germline, CDR1 is MNHEY, CDR2 SMNVEV (reference sequence). J was trimmed by 0 bases and V by 6 bases; bases with no gene match: 2. The CDR3 is CASSLADSYEQYF. CDR3 sequence (DNA): TGTGCCAGCAGCCTAGCGGACTCCTACGAGCAGTACTTC.

The V gene is TRBV9, the J gene TRBJ1-2, with D possibly TRBD1 on 6 matching bases. Deletions cut 1 base from V and 5 bases from J, with 9 bases between. CDR1 SGDLS and CDR2 YYNGEE come from the germline V gene. This CDR3 has 13 residues. CDR3 DNA: TGTGCCAGCAGCGTAAACCAGGGGTATGGCTACACCTTC. Translating it yields CASSVNQGYGYTF.

This clone was seen just once. J is TRBJ1-2 and V is TRBV10-2; 7 bases are a match to TRBD1. This CDR3 has 17 residues. CDR1 is WSHSY, CDR2 SAAADI, per germline. The ends lost 5 bases at V and 5 bases at J; junction bases unmatched: 17. The CDR3 sequence is CASSNLTGLRTSYGYTF. DNA for the CDR3: TGCGCCAGCAGTAACTTGACAGGGTTGAGGACGAGTTATGGCTACACCTTC.

The CDR3 is CSVPGGLASHEQYF. The CDR3 DNA reads TGCAGCGTCCCTGGCGGTCTAGCTAGCCACGAGCAGTACTTC. The chain couples TRBV29-1 to TRBJ2-7; TRBD2 is a possible D gene (5 bases). The CDR3 length is 14 residues. V lost 6 bases to trimming and J lost 5 bases, with 20 bases between them. The germline CDR1 and CDR2 sequences are SQVTM and ANQGSEA.